Listed here are 22 T cell receptor beta chains from one sample, sequenced in a study of shared clonotypes between healthy human individuals. Measured with immunoSEQ multiplex PCR; TCRdb has only the in-frame clones, and not every one. The table shows roughly 380,000 clones, with 90% to 98% occurring only once. Sequencing input: memory CD8+ T cells sorted from blood. The subset was: CD45RO+ cells pooled with CCR7-negative TemRA cells. All receptors derive from a man aged 25-40 years in good health.

The gene calls are TRBV6-1 and TRBJ2-7, with a tentative D call TRBD2 (5 bases). Germline assignment: CDR1 MNHNS and CDR2 SASEGT. The CDR3 length is 13 residues. V lost 7 bases and J 3 bases, leaving 13 bases between the germline ends. CDR3 residues: CASIAPRGYEQYF. In nucleotides, the CDR3 is TGTGCCAGCATAGCCCCCCGGGGCTACGAGCAGTACTTC.

The chain uses TRBV4-1 and TRBJ1-5, with a weak D call TRBD1 (5 bases). Germline CDR1 reads MGHRA; CDR2 reads YSYEKL. The V and J ends lost 0 bases and 5 bases respectively, with 11 bases between them. The CDR3 runs to 15 residues. CDR3 nucleotides: TGCGCCAGCAGCCAAGATTGGCAGGGAGATCAGCCCCAGCATTTT. It specifies CASSQDWQGDQPQHF.

The J gene is TRBJ1-4, the V gene TRBV5-1, with TRBD1 as a possible D gene (5 bases). Germline loops: CDR1 SGHRS, CDR2 YFSETQ. CDR3 size: 16 residues. Trimming removed 3 bases from V and 0 bases from J, with 12 bases in between. In DNA, the CDR3 is TGCGCCAGCAGCTCGGGGGGGACTGCAACTAATGAAAAACTGTTTTTT. It translates to CASSSGGTATNEKLFF. The full variable domain, completed using reference TRBV5-1 and TRBJ1-4, is KAGVTQTPRYLIKTRGQQVTLSCSPISGHRSVSWYQQTPGQGLQFLFEYFSETQRNKGNFPGRFSGRQFSNSRSEMNVSTLELGDSALYLCASSSGGTATNEKLFFGSGTQLSVL.

The CDR3 DNA reads as TGTGCCAGCAGTTGGGACAGGGGGCGTCCCTACGAGCAGTACTTC. This sequence encodes CASSWDRGRPYEQYF. This rearrangement joins TRBV6-1 to TRBJ2-7; 12 positions agree with TRBD1. The CDR3 has 15 residues. V gave up 5 bases and J gave up 2 bases; unmatched junction bases: 4. Germline loops: CDR1 MNHNS, CDR2 SASEGT.

Worth noting for this clone: The sample contains more than one DNA sequence encoding this CDR3. V is TRBV7-9 and J is TRBJ2-7; D remains unclear. The V end lost 0 bases, the J end lost 0 bases, and 6 bases lay between the germline ends. Germline CDR1 SEHNR, CDR2 FQNEAQ (reference sequence). CDR3 length: 14 amino acids. The CDR3 bases are TGTGCCAGCAGCTTAGCGGGAAGCTCCTACGAGCAGTACTTC. Translation: CASSLAGSSYEQYF.

The chain joins TRBV4-2 to TRBJ2-1, with 11 nucleotides matching TRBD2. In germline, CDR1 is LGHNA, CDR2 YNFKEQ. CDR3 length: 19 residues. The V segment lost 0 bases and the J segment 7 bases; nucleotides outside the gene matches: 14. In DNA form, the CDR3 reads TGTGCCAGCAGCCAAGATCGGGAGAATCTAGCGGGAGGTATGAATGAGCAGTTCTTC. It is translated as CASSQDRENLAGGMNEQFF.

In regard to this clone: Other nucleotide sequences from this sample produce the same CDR3. The rearrangement uses TRBV7-9 and TRBJ2-6; D gene ambiguous. V dropped 1 base and J dropped 0 bases, with 1 base sitting between them. Per germline, CDR1 SEHNR and CDR2 FQNEAQ (reference sequence). This CDR3 comprises 14 residues. The CDR3 DNA reads as TGTGCCAGCAGCTTAGGCTCTGGGGCCAACGTCCTGACTTTC. It yields the protein CASSLGSGANVLTF.

The chain uses TRBV30 and TRBJ1-5, with D uncertain. The CDR3 loop spans 13 amino acids. CDR1 is GTSNPN and CDR2 is SVGIG in the germline V gene (reference sequence). Trimming took 0 bases from V and 4 from J, leaving 7 bases between them. This CDR3 is CAWSVYLNQPQHF. The CDR3 bases are TGTGCCTGGAGTGTCTATTTGAATCAGCCCCAGCATTTT.

This clone was counted a single time. This chain links TRBV28 with TRBJ2-7; D possibly uses TRBD1 or TRBD2 (7 bases each). Germline V gene data show CDR1 as MDHEN and CDR2 as SYDVKM. This CDR3 has 15 amino acids. V lost 5 bases to trimming and J lost 3 bases, with 17 bases between them. Written as DNA, the CDR3 is TGTGCCAGCAGTCCAGCAGGGGGGGCTGGCTACGAGCAGTACTTC. Protein: CASSPAGGAGYEQYF.

The rearrangement joins TRBV10-1 to TRBJ2-3; TRBD2 matches 11 bases. Germline V CDR1 and CDR2: WNHNN, SYGVQD (reference sequence). V was pared by 4 bases and J by 4 bases, with 7 bases of the junction left unmatched. CDR3 size: 16 residues. The CDR3 DNA is TGCGCCAGCAGTGGTAGCGGGAGGGGGCTCCCAGATACGCAGTATTTT. As protein: CASSGSGRGLPDTQYF.

The genes are TRBV5-1 and TRBJ2-7, with 8 nucleotides matching TRBD2. Per the germline V gene, CDR1 is SGHRS and CDR2 is YFSETQ. J was trimmed by 3 bases and V by 1 base; bases with no gene match: 3. The CDR3 loop spans 14 amino acids. The CDR3 DNA sequence: TGCGCCAGCAGCTTGAGCGGGAGTGACTACGAGCAGTACTTC. This codes for CASSLSGSDYEQYF.

V usage is TRBV28 and J usage is TRBJ2-3, with TRBD1 as a possible D gene (6 bases). V dropped 2 bases and J dropped 3 bases, with 15 bases sitting between them. The V gene's germline CDR1 is MDHEN and CDR2 SYDVKM. The CDR3 extends over 16 amino acids. The CDR3 is CASSLDRLGETDTQYF. CDR3 bases: TGTGCCAGCAGTTTAGACAGGCTGGGGGAAACAGATACGCAGTATTTT.

The chain links TRBV2 to TRBJ2-6, with TRBD1 as a possible D gene (5 bases). Germline V gene data show CDR1 as SNHLY and CDR2 as FYNNEI. Deletions cut 7 bases from V and 0 bases from J, with 7 bases between. The CDR3 runs to 14 residues. CDR3 nucleotide sequence: TGTGCCAGCACAGGGCTCTCTGGGGCCAACGTCCTGACTTTC. It codes for CASTGLSGANVLTF.

The rearrangement links TRBV27 to TRBJ1-2; D is unclear. The germline V and J ends were trimmed by 5 bases and 6 bases, with 19 bases remaining between them. The CDR3 runs 15 residues. Per germline, CDR1 MNHEY and CDR2 SMNVEV (reference sequence). Here the CDR3 DNA reads TGTGCCAGCAGTCCGACTCCGGCAGGACGGAATGGCTACACCTTC. It encodes CASSPTPAGRNGYTF.

The sample holds one count of this clone. The identical CDR3 is also encoded by other nucleotide sequences in the sample. The chain recombines TRBV30 with TRBJ2-5; 7 bases align to TRBD2. Per germline, CDR1 GTSNPN and CDR2 SVGIG (reference sequence). The CDR3 loop spans 13 amino acids. The V segment lost 5 bases and the J segment 4 bases; nucleotides outside the gene matches: 7. For the CDR3, the DNA is TGTGCCTGGTCCTTGGGAGGGCGAGAGACCCAGTACTTC. Translation: CAWSLGGRETQYF.

The V call is TRBV5-1, the J call TRBJ2-1; D remains ambiguous. Germline V gives CDR1 SGHRS, CDR2 YFSETQ. This CDR3 region has 13 residues. V lost 3 bases and J lost 4, with 8 bases in between. The CDR3 protein is CASSWGTYNEQFF. The CDR3 bases are TGCGCCAGCAGCTGGGGAACGTACAATGAGCAGTTCTTC.

The chain couples TRBV28 to TRBJ1-1, with D unresolved. With 7 bases removed from V and 3 bases from J, the gap between germline ends came to 3 bases. This CDR3 contains 10 residues. Per germline, CDR1 MDHEN and CDR2 SYDVKM. In DNA form, the CDR3 reads TGTGCCAGCACGGACACTGAAGCTTTCTTT. This codes for CASTDTEAFF. Filled out from reference TRBV28 and TRBJ1-1, the complete variable domain reads DVKVTQSSRYLVKRTGEKVFLECVQDMDHENMFWYRQDPGLGLRLIYFSYDVKMKEKGDIPEGYSVSREKKERFSLILESASTNQTSMYLCASTDTEAFFGQGTRLTVV.

The V gene is TRBV4-1, the J gene TRBJ2-7; no clear D. This CDR3 comprises 13 residues. V was shortened by 4 bases and J by 3 bases, with 10 bases between the two germline ends. CDR1 MGHRA and CDR2 YSYEKL come from the germline V gene. This CDR3 is CASSPPAIYEQYF. The DNA of the CDR3 is TGCGCCAGCAGCCCCCCGGCGATCTACGAGCAGTACTTC.

This clone appeared a single time. The chain employs TRBV10-2 and TRBJ2-3, with D maybe TRBD1 (6 bases). V gave up 8 bases and J gave up 1 base, with 10 bases separating them. Germline assignment: CDR1 WSHSY and CDR2 SAAADI. The CDR3 sequence is 13 residues long. CDR3 residues: CASSAGGTDTQYF. CDR3 in DNA: TGCGCCAGCTCAGCAGGGGGCACAGATACGCAGTATTTT.

The chain has TRBV7-2 and TRBJ2-7; 7 bases align to TRBD2. CDR1 and CDR2 (germline): SGHTA, FQGNSA. The V and J ends lost 2 bases and 2 bases, in that order; junction bases with no gene match: 9. The CDR3 runs 16 residues. The CDR3 spells CASSLRSGMFPYEQYF. The CDR3 coding sequence is TGTGCCAGCAGCTTAAGGAGCGGGATGTTCCCCTACGAGCAGTACTTC.

The chain joins TRBV5-6 to TRBJ2-7; TRBD1 or TRBD2 may be the D gene (6 bases each). CDR3 size: 17 residues. The V gene's germline CDR1 is SGHDT and CDR2 YYEEEE. Trimming took 3 bases from V and 1 from J, leaving 20 bases between them. The CDR3 sequence: CASSWGDISVGSYEQYF. Here the CDR3 DNA reads TGTGCCAGCAGCTGGGGGGACATCAGTGTAGGGTCCTACGAGCAGTACTTC.

V usage is TRBV27 and J usage is TRBJ2-1; the D gene could be TRBD1 or TRBD2 (5 bases each). Germline V gene lookup returns CDR1 MNHEY and CDR2 SMNVEV (reference sequence). Trimming stripped 6 bases from V and 1 base from J, with 16 bases between. There are 16 residues in the CDR3. This chain's CDR3 is CASSPPGWGSYNEQFF. The CDR3 DNA reads TGTGCCAGCAGCCCGCCGGGTTGGGGGTCCTACAATGAGCAGTTCTTC.